One and the same sample provided the 27 T cell receptor beta chains below, sequenced in a study of blood T cell repertoires in COVID-19 (dated by TCRdb to the early 2020s). Library preparation employed the immunoSEQ multiplex PCR assay. Not all clones reach the TCRdb copy of this immuneACCESS table, which keeps in-frame sequences only. Checked studies attribute under half of the gap to unresolved V genes and leave the rest unexplained. The table for this sample lists 160,000 or so clones; more than 85% of them were counted only once. The top ten hold 1% to 1.5% of the sample. Sequenced material: PBMCs or T cells enriched from blood (not recorded which). These receptors all stem from a human donor with acute COVID-19. The donor label of this sample is uncertain.

The V gene is TRBV27, the J gene TRBJ2-2; D is ambiguous. The V gene's germline CDR1 is MNHEY and CDR2 SMNVEV (reference sequence). Deletions cut 11 bases from V and 2 bases from J, with 15 bases between. The CDR3 contains 14 residues. CDR3 bases: TGTGCCGCGAGGCCCTACTTTAACACCGGGGAGCTGTTTTTT. Amino acids: CAARPYFNTGELFF.

V usage is TRBV7-8 and J usage is TRBJ1-1; TRBD1 matches at 9 bases. After removal of 1 base from V and 0 bases from J, the junction contained 6 bases not matched to a gene. The CDR3 is made up of 17 amino acids. Germline CDR1 SGHVS, CDR2 FQNEAQ. For the CDR3, the DNA is TGTGCCAGCAGCTTAGGTGGGACAGGGAACATGAACACTGAAGCTTTCTTT. Protein product: CASSLGGTGNMNTEAFF.

The CDR3 here is CASSQDGRTSYGYTF. CDR3 nucleotides: TGTGCCAGCAGCCAAGATGGCCGGACATCCTATGGCTACACCTTC. The rearrangement links TRBV14 to TRBJ1-2; maybe TRBD1 (5 bases). The germline gives CDR1 SGHDN, CDR2 FVKESK. V gave up 0 bases and J gave up 4 bases, with 12 bases separating them. This CDR3 region has 15 residues.

The chain carries TRBV19 and TRBJ2-3, with 7 nucleotides matching TRBD2. Germline loops: CDR1 LNHDA, CDR2 SQIVND (reference sequence). The trim removed 0 bases at V and 6 bases at J, leaving 6 bases unmatched. The CDR3 has 15 residues. The CDR3 DNA reads TGTGCCAGTAGTATAGAACGGCTAGCGGTTGATACGCAGTATTTT. This encodes CASSIERLAVDTQYF.

V is TRBV6-1 and J is TRBJ2-5; possibly TRBD2 for D (6 bases). The CDR3 length is 17 residues. The V gene's germline CDR1 is MNHNS and CDR2 SASEGT. Trimming removed 2 bases at V and 2 bases at J, with 18 bases between. The CDR3 sequence is CASSEPAFGGSQETQYF. The CDR3 DNA follows: TGTGCCAGCAGTGAACCCGCGTTCGGGGGATCTCAAGAGACCCAGTACTTC.

This clone was detected once. The chain uses TRBV2 and TRBJ2-7, with unresolved D. Deletions cut 4 bases from V and 3 bases from J, with 7 bases between. CDR3 length: 12 residues. Germline assignment: CDR1 SNHLY and CDR2 FYNNEI. The CDR3 reads CASSAPYYEQYF. The CDR3 region has the DNA TGTGCCAGCAGTGCCCCCTACTACGAGCAGTACTTC.

The rearrangement uses TRBV2 and TRBJ2-7, with D hard to call. V was pared by 7 bases and J by 3 bases, with 13 bases between. The CDR3 is 13 amino acids. The V gene's germline CDR1 is SNHLY and CDR2 FYNNEI. The CDR3 DNA follows: TGTGCCAGCAAGGAGAGGTTCAGCTACGAGCAGTACTTC. Protein sequence: CASKERFSYEQYF.

The chain combines TRBV18 with TRBJ2-7; TRBD1 matches at 8 bases. The junction had 5 bases not matched to a gene; V was cut back by 3 bases and J by 1 base. Germline V lookup: CDR1 KGHSH, CDR2 LQKENI. CDR3 size: 15 residues. The DNA of the CDR3 is TGTGCCAGCTCACCTCCGGACAGGGCTTCCTACGAGCAGTACTTC. Translation: CASSPPDRASYEQYF.

J is TRBJ2-5 and V is TRBV7-9; D is unresolved. Trimming removed 2 bases at V and 2 bases at J, with 6 bases between. Germline CDR1 reads SEHNR; CDR2 reads FQNEAQ (reference sequence). This CDR3 contains 13 residues. The CDR3 coding sequence is TGTGCCAGCAGCTTATGGGCTCAAGAGACCCAGTACTTC. This codes for CASSLWAQETQYF. Full variable domain (outside the CDR3, taken from reference TRBV7-9 and TRBJ2-5): DTGVSQNPRHKITKRGQNVTFRCDPISEHNRLYWYRQTLGQGPEFLTYFQNEAQLEKSRLLSDRFSAERPKGSFSTLEIQRTEQGDSAMYLCASSLWAQETQYFGPGTRLLVL.

Only one count was recorded for this clone. The CDR3 sequence is CASSSNPGGPDTQYF. CDR3 nucleotide sequence: TGTGCCAGCAGCTCGAACCCGGGGGGCCCAGATACGCAGTATTTT. The J gene is TRBJ2-3, the V gene TRBV7-3, with D possibly being TRBD2 (7 bases). This CDR3 is 15 amino acids long. V lost 4 bases and J lost 4, with 15 bases in between. The V gene's germline CDR1 is SGHTA and CDR2 FQGTGA.

V usage is TRBV18 and J usage is TRBJ1-1; tentative D call: TRBD1 (6 bases). Between the trimmed V and J ends, which lost 5 bases and 3 bases, there was a span of 34 bases. There are 21 residues in the CDR3. The V gene's germline CDR1 is KGHSH and CDR2 LQKENI. This CDR3 reads CASSSLPGGRSDLGVDTEAFF. CDR3 in DNA: TGTGCCAGCTCATCTCTGCCCGGGGGGCGCTCGGATTTGGGGGTCGACACTGAAGCTTTCTTT.

The chain has TRBV9 and TRBJ1-1, with D possibly matching TRBD1 (5 bases). The V gene's germline CDR1 is SGDLS and CDR2 YYNGEE. The CDR3 extends over 17 amino acids. Trimming pared 0 bases from V and 2 bases from J, leaving 17 bases between. The CDR3 reads CASSVEGIPPGNTEAFF. The CDR3 DNA reads as TGTGCCAGCAGCGTAGAGGGGATCCCCCCCGGTAACACTGAAGCTTTCTTT.

In this sample, this clone turned up once. V gene TRBV2 combines with J gene TRBJ2-7, with TRBD2 matching over 10 bases. The germline V gene has CDR1 SNHLY and CDR2 FYNNEI. Losses at the gene ends were 6 bases for V and 2 bases for J; bases not matched to a gene: 10. The CDR3 is 16 amino acids. In DNA form, the CDR3 reads TGTGCCAGCAGCCCCATAGGACTAGCGGATACCTACGAGCAGTACTTC. Translated, it gives CASSPIGLADTYEQYF.

The rearrangement uses TRBV6-5 and TRBJ1-3; D is undetermined. The germline CDR1 and CDR2 sequences are MNHEY and SVGAGI. The CDR3 length is 14 residues. Deletions cut 5 bases from V and 3 bases from J, with 11 bases between. The CDR3 DNA is TGTGCCAGCAGTCCCCTGGCAGATGGAAACACCATATATTTT. This codes for CASSPLADGNTIYF.

Here the CDR3 DNA reads TGCGCCAGCTCTACGGGAAATTACAATGAGCAGTTCTTC. Protein product: CASSTGNYNEQFF. The chain joins TRBV5-1 to TRBJ2-1; possible D gene TRBD2, 5 bases. Germline CDR1 SGHRS, CDR2 YFSETQ. CDR3 length: 13 residues. Trimming cost V 7 bases and J 4 bases, with 12 bases left between them.

The chain carries TRBV5-1 and TRBJ1-6, with TRBD1 as a possible D gene (6 bases). V was shortened by 6 bases and J by 7 bases, with 11 bases between the two germline ends. Germline V gene data show CDR1 as SGHRS and CDR2 as YFSETQ. This CDR3 spans 13 amino acids. The CDR3 DNA sequence: TGCGCCAGCACCTGGGACATAAATTCACCCCTCCACTTT. It encodes CASTWDINSPLHF.

The CDR3 loop is CASSSTGSRSPLHF. In nucleotides, the CDR3 is TGTGCCAGCAGCTCGACAGGGTCCCGTTCACCCCTCCACTTT. The J gene is TRBJ1-6, the V gene TRBV7-3; the match to TRBD1 covers 7 bases. CDR1 SGHTA and CDR2 FQGTGA come from the germline V gene. With V trimmed by 4 bases and J by 9 bases, 6 bases remained unmatched. This CDR3 is 14 amino acids long. Supplemented by reference TRBV7-3 and TRBJ1-6, the full variable domain reads GAGVSQTPSNKVTEKGKYVELRCDPISGHTALYWYRQSLGQGPEFLIYFQGTGAADDSGLPNDRFFAVRPEGSVSTLKIQRTERGDSAVYLCASSSTGSRSPLHFGNGTRLTVT.

J is TRBJ2-3 and V is TRBV5-4, with 12 nucleotides matching TRBD2. CDR3 length: 18 amino acids. With V trimmed by 4 bases and J by 2 bases, 11 bases remained unmatched. Germline V gene lookup returns CDR1 SGHNT and CDR2 YYREEE (reference sequence). For the CDR3, the DNA is TGTGCCAGCAGCCCACGGCTAGCGGGGGGGCTCCCCACAGATACGCAGTATTTT. This encodes CASSPRLAGGLPTDTQYF.

V gene TRBV4-2 combines with J gene TRBJ2-3; D might be TRBD2 (7 bases). Germline V CDR1 and CDR2: LGHNA, YNFKEQ. This CDR3 comprises 16 residues. V gave up 0 bases and J gave up 5 bases, with 15 bases separating them. The CDR3, as DNA: TGTGCCAGCAGCCAAGATGGTGGGGGGGCCGGAGATACGCAGTATTTT. This codes for CASSQDGGGAGDTQYF.

This chain links TRBV10-3 with TRBJ2-7, with D perhaps TRBD2 (5 bases). V lost 2 bases to trimming and J lost 0 bases, with 11 bases between them. In germline, CDR1 is ENHRY, CDR2 SYGVKD. The CDR3 is 15 residues long. CDR3 residues: CAISEGPTSSYEQYF. The CDR3 coding sequence is TGTGCCATCAGTGAGGGACCTACTAGCTCCTACGAGCAGTACTTC.

The CDR3 here is CASGRSGSETQYF. DNA for the CDR3: TGTGCCAGCGGAAGGAGTGGATCGGAGACCCAGTACTTC. The genes are TRBV27 and TRBJ2-5; D unclear. Germline values: CDR1 MNHEY, CDR2 SMNVEV (reference sequence). The CDR3 contains 13 residues. V lost 8 bases and J 5 bases, leaving 15 bases between the germline ends.

The V call is TRBV27, the J call TRBJ2-7; TRBD1 might be the D (6 bases). The CDR3 loop spans 12 amino acids. From germline, CDR1 is MNHEY and CDR2 SMNVEV (reference sequence). V shed 2 bases and J shed 6 bases, with 8 bases lying between them. DNA of the CDR3: TGTGCCAGCAGTTTAGGACAGAGCGAGCAGTACTTC. This encodes CASSLGQSEQYF.

The chain is built from TRBV27 and TRBJ1-6; TRBD1 matches at 11 bases. There are 15 residues in the CDR3. The V gene's germline CDR1 is MNHEY and CDR2 SMNVEV (reference sequence). The J segment lost 9 bases and the V segment lost 2 bases, leaving 3 bases of the junction unmatched. This CDR3 reads CASSLTGQGGSPLHF. The DNA for the CDR3 is TGTGCCAGCAGTTTAACGGGACAGGGGGGTTCACCCCTCCACTTT.

V usage is TRBV27 and J usage is TRBJ1-1; 10 bases align to TRBD1. Per the germline V gene, CDR1 is MNHEY and CDR2 is SMNVEV (reference sequence). V was clipped by 7 bases and J by 5 bases; unmatched bases: 4. The CDR3 is 13 amino acids. The CDR3 region has the DNA TGTGCCAGCAACGACAGGGGGCGAACTGAAGCTTTCTTT. Protein product: CASNDRGRTEAFF.

V and J are TRBV5-1 and TRBJ1-1; no reliable D call. This CDR3 contains 13 residues. Trimming removed 5 bases at V and 3 bases at J, with 11 bases between. Germline V CDR1 and CDR2: SGHRS, YFSETQ. This chain's CDR3 is CASRWAKDTEAFF. The CDR3 region has the DNA TGCGCCAGCAGGTGGGCGAAGGACACTGAAGCTTTCTTT.

The V call is TRBV3-1 (or the pseudogene TRBV3-2), the J call TRBJ2-7; D uncertain. This CDR3 has 12 residues. Per germline, CDR1 LGHDT and CDR2 YNNKEL (reference sequence). V was cut by 4 bases and J by 3 bases, with 7 bases left in between. The CDR3 loop is CASSLTVYEQYF. In DNA form, the CDR3 reads TGTGCCAGCAGCCTTACGGTCTACGAGCAGTACTTC.

The chain carries TRBV5-1 and TRBJ1-4; 8 bases line up with TRBD1. There are 16 residues in the CDR3. Germline trimming cut 3 bases from V and 1 base from J; bases unmatched to any gene: 5. The germline V gene encodes CDR1 SGHRS and CDR2 YFSETQ. Here the CDR3 reads CASSSTGGRTNEKLFF. The CDR3, as DNA: TGCGCCAGCAGCTCCACAGGGGGGAGAACTAATGAAAAACTGTTTTTT.